Each of the 5 T cell receptor beta chains below was sequenced from the same sample in a study of identical twins. TCRdb called the 5' RACE reads again in MiXCR, with one record for every CDR3 protein. The table shows 200,000 to 250,000 distinct CDR3 sequences, with 10% to 13% occurring only once. The specimen was memory T cells sorted from blood. The receptors stem from a middle-aged man in good health.

This rearrangement joins TRBV4-3 to TRBJ2-7; D is undetermined. This CDR3 region has 15 residues. Germline V CDR1 and CDR2: LGHNA, YSLEER. Trimming took 0 bases from V and 0 from J, leaving 9 bases between them. CDR3 coding DNA: TGCGCCAGCAGCCAAGACCCGTTTAGCTCCTACGAGCAGTACTTC. Translation gives CASSQDPFSSYEQYF.

This clonotype has just a few counts. V gene TRBV11-2 combines with J gene TRBJ2-7; 8 bases agree with TRBD1. CDR3 length: 14 residues. The V and J ends lost 3 bases and 4 bases, in that order; junction bases with no gene match: 5. Per the germline V gene, CDR1 is SGHAT and CDR2 is FQNNGV. CDR3 region: CASSFTGGVYEQYF. CDR3 DNA sequence: TGTGCCAGCAGCTTCACAGGGGGAGTGTACGAGCAGTACTTC.

CDR3 loop: CASSNKVQQGSYNEQFF. Written as DNA, the CDR3 is TGTGCCAGCAGTAATAAGGTCCAACAGGGGTCCTACAATGAGCAGTTCTTC. The V gene is TRBV6-1, the J gene TRBJ2-1; 7 bases map to TRBD1. Trimming took 5 bases from V and 1 from J; bases not matched to a gene: 11. The CDR3 sequence is 17 residues long. Germline-derived CDR1 and CDR2 are MNHNS and SASEGT.

As concerns this clonotype: One base away lies a much larger clone, so this may be a sequencing read error. The rearrangement joins TRBV29-1 to TRBJ2-7; the match to TRBD1 covers 9 bases. CDR1 SQVTM and CDR2 ANQGSEA come from the germline V gene. This CDR3 comprises 14 residues. CDR3 sequence reads: CSVGDRDRVHEQNF. The CDR3, as DNA: TGCAGCGTTGGGGACCGGGACAGGGTTCACGAGCAGAACTTC.

This clonotype was observed a few times. The chain is built from TRBV25-1 and TRBJ2-5; 9 bases fit TRBD1. Germline loops: CDR1 MGHDK, CDR2 SYGVNS. The junction had 9 bases not matched to a gene; V was cut back by 0 bases and J by 1 base. The length of the CDR3 is 18 residues. The CDR3 DNA reads TGTGCCAGCAGTGAATATGGATGGGGACAGGGAGGCCAAGAGACCCAGTACTTC. Translating gives CASSEYGWGQGGQETQYF.